The clone carrying this TCR beta chain was detected once. The CDR3 is 13 amino acids. Per the germline V gene, CDR1 is LGHNA and CDR2 is YNFKEQ. V lost 1 base and J 5 bases, leaving 9 bases between the germline ends. The source of the sample is a study of shared clonotypes between healthy human individuals. Each subset's genomic DNA was split evenly across several immunoSEQ plates. Generated by immunoSEQ multiplex PCR, the TCRdb table keeps only in-frame clones and is missing some. The data hold around 2.5 million clones, with over 85% observed a single time. The source of this sequence is a man between 18 and 29 years old in good health. Some clones in this sample may be carry-over from other donors' samples. Sequenced: naive CD4+ T cells from PBMCs. Subset: CD45RA+ positively selected. This sequence joins TRBV4-2 and TRBJ2-7; D is undetermined. The CDR3 region has the DNA TGTGCCAGCAGCCAAGGGGCTAGAAACGAGCAGTACTTC. It specifies CASSQGARNEQYF.